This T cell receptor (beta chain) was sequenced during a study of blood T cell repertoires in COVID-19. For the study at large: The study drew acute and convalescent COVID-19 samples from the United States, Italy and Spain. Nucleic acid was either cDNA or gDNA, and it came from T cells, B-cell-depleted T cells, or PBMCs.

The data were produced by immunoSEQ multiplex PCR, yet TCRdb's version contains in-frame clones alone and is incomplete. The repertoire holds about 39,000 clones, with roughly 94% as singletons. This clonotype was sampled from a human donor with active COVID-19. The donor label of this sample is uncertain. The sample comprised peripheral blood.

The CDR3 bases are TGCGCCAGCAGCCCTACACGTGGGACAGGGATTGAAAAACTGTTTTTT. Amino acids: CASSPTRGTGIEKLFF. The chain uses TRBV5-1 and TRBJ1-4; 9 bases are shared with TRBD1. The CDR3 is 16 amino acids. Losses at the gene ends were 4 bases for V and 7 bases for J; bases not matched to a gene: 11. Germline V lookup: CDR1 SGHRS, CDR2 YFSETQ. The variable domain in full, completed from reference TRBV5-1 and TRBJ1-4, reads KAGVTQTPRYLIKTRGQQVTLSCSPISGHRSVSWYQQTPGQGLQFLFEYFSETQRNKGNFPGRFSGRQFSNSRSEMNVSTLELGDSALYLCASSPTRGTGIEKLFFGSGTQLSVL.